Included here is one T cell receptor beta chain sequence, with context. In this sample, this clonotype turned up a few times. The target of this receptor is not known. Base qualities are not provided; no much larger clone lies one nucleotide away. Libraries were built with 5' RACE. Sequencing used an Illumina HiSeq 2500. A second PCR of roughly 6 to 11 cycles was run with a J-beta primer mix and a sample-barcoded 5' primer. Each TCR beta cDNA molecule received a unique molecular identifier from a template-switch 5' adaptor carrying 12 random nucleotides. Each sample yielded at least 3 million CDR3-containing paired-end reads. First-strand cDNA synthesis was performed from all RNA using the Mint cDNA synthesis kit, with priming by a TRBC-specific oligonucleotide. After uracil-DNA glycosylase treatment, a first 18-cycle PCR used universal primers M1SS and BC2_uni_R on all cDNA. Per the authors' processing: Each sample was normalized by randomly selecting 1 million high-quality reads, each carrying a distinct molecular identifier. Reads with shared molecular identifiers were discarded instead of being binned into consensus sequences. MiTCR, with a Q25 quality threshold and the strictest error-elimination algorithm, was used for CDR3 identification, clonotype clustering and error correction. A nonparametric unseen species model with Euler transformation was used to estimate lower-bound total TCR beta diversity. TCRdb reworked the public reads: Q25 trimming with fastp, MiXCR clone assembly, productive beta chains retained. Under each unique CDR3 protein, matching rows form one entry showing the most common genes and DNA. It is TCRdb's table, rather than the study itself, that gives the V and J calls and clone size. This sample comprises about 1.8 million distinct CDR3 sequences, just under 50% of them detected only once. The ten top clones hold around 2.1% of the sample.

The trim is 5 bases for V and 8 bases for J, with a gap of 12 bases between the germline ends. The CDR3 holds 13 amino acids from the cysteine to the phenylalanine. Only the CDR3 region is kept as DNA, spanning 39 bases read in frame from base 1. Via the germline V gene, CDR1 is LGHNA and CDR2 YNFKEQ. The donors were 40 or so Caucasian individuals from Russia, aged roughly 6 to 95 years, who were systemically healthy. Each donor gave ten milliliters of peripheral blood, collected into EDTA-treated Vacutainer tubes. Ficoll-Paque density-gradient centrifugation was used to isolate PBMCs, with at least 7 million per sample. Trizol reagent was used to extract total RNA from the PBMCs, yielding at least 6 micrograms per sample. Naive CD45RAhigh/CD27high T cell percentages were measured by flow cytometry on a PBMC aliquot from every donor. This sample is drawn from a study of blood T cells in healthy people across ages (dated by TCRdb to about 2015). At the level of the whole study: Template switching captured roughly one uniquely barcoded TCR beta cDNA molecule per two T cells in model experiments. Using deep sequencing normalized with unique cDNA molecular identifiers, the study measured how TCR beta repertoire diversity changes with age. Donors were grouped into four age groups: young (average roughly 15 years), middle-aged (39), aged (about 59) and long-lived (less than 85). To avoid experimental bias, donors of different ages were randomly spread across the sequencing lanes. Using the same blood draw, the study looked at two additional independent replicas of 1 million unique cDNA reads for two donors, one aged 18 to 29 and the other aged 80 or older.

The paper as a whole reports these results and caveats: Because the CMV infection status of the donors was unknown, age-related changes in expanded clonotypes may potentially have been confounded. Estimates of total diversity based on one million sequenced T cells were regarded as lower bounds and as underestimates. As age increased, observed TCR beta diversity per million T cells dropped in a roughly linear way, and a significant reduction was already evident by age about 40. Bulk unsorted PBMC profiling prevented conclusive comparison of naive and antigen-experienced compartments. Observed TCR beta diversity correlated strongly with the percentage of naive T cells measured by flow cytometry. The long-lived group showed more naive CD4+ T cells, fewer expanded clones and increased TCR diversity than the aged group, suggesting age selection.

The sequence was collected from a woman aged 35 to 49 in good health. The V gene is TRBV4-2 and the J gene is TRBJ1-4; the D gene is not confidently resolved. The specimen was blood. The sequenced DNA is TGTGCCAGCAGCAGGGAAGGAGGAGAAAAACTGTTTTTT. Translation gives CASSREGGEKLFF.